One sample yielded the 11 T cell receptor beta chains listed below, sequenced in a study of T cell repertoires in cytomegalovirus infection. Antigen specificity for these receptors is unknown. TCRdb itself ran the reads through MiXCR, one entry per CDR3 protein. Found here are about 130,000 distinct CDR3 sequences, 20% to 30% of them singletons; the top ten hold 34%. Sequenced material: PBMCs, sequenced either directly or after in vitro stimulation (not recorded which). The source is a human donor in good health (CMV status not recorded). Some clones in this sample may be carry-over from other donors' samples.

This clonotype was observed at least ten times. The V gene is TRBV5-4, the J gene TRBJ1-5; D is unclear. Trimming shortened V by 4 bases and J by 0 bases, and 11 bases separated the two germline ends. The CDR3 sequence is 15 residues long. CDR1 and CDR2 from the germline V gene are SGHNT and YYREEE (reference sequence). The CDR3 DNA sequence: TGTGCCAGCAGCCTGGGCGTGGGTAGCAATCAGCCCCAGCATTTT. Protein product: CASSLGVGSNQPQHF.

This clonotype was counted between two and nine times. The chain links TRBV12-3 or TRBV12-4 to TRBJ1-2, with TRBD1 as a possible D gene (6 bases). CDR3 length equals 13 residues. The germline V and J ends were trimmed by 5 bases and 8 bases, with 15 bases remaining between them. This chain's CDR3 is CASSVTGILGYTF. The CDR3 coding sequence is TGTGCCAGCAGTGTAACAGGGATTCTGGGCTACACCTTC.

This clonotype occurred many times. The chain links TRBV7-2 to TRBJ2-3, with 7 bases aligning to TRBD1. CDR3 length: 15 amino acids. Germline CDR1 SGHTA, CDR2 FQGNSA. V was clipped by 1 base and J by 1 base; unmatched bases: 2. The CDR3 is CASSLVQGGTDTQYF. The CDR3 bases are TGTGCCAGCAGCTTAGTCCAGGGGGGCACAGATACGCAGTATTTT.

The rearrangement links TRBV29-1 to TRBJ1-2, with D perhaps matching TRBD1 (6 bases). This CDR3 region has 15 residues. Germline CDR1 SQVTM, CDR2 ANQGSEA. The ends were cut back, 0 bases at V and 5 bases at J, with 16 bases in the middle. The CDR3 protein is CSVEDRERGLYGYTF. CDR3 nucleotide sequence: TGCAGCGTTGAAGATCGTGAAAGGGGGTTGTATGGCTACACCTTC. The variable domain in full, completed from reference TRBV29-1 and TRBJ1-2, reads SAVISQKPSRDICQRGTSLTIQCQVDSQVTMMFWYRQQPGQSLTLIATANQGSEATYESGFVIDKFPISRPNLTFSTLTVSNMSPEDSSIYLCSVEDRERGLYGYTFGSGTRLTVV.

The gene calls are TRBV19 and TRBJ2-3; D might be TRBD2 (5 bases). In germline, CDR1 is LNHDA, CDR2 SQIVND (reference sequence). V shed 2 bases and J shed 4 bases, with 16 bases lying between them. This CDR3 comprises 16 residues. In DNA, the CDR3 is TGTGCCAGTAGTATAATCGGCGGAGCGGCCCCAGATACGCAGTATTTT. This gives the protein CASSIIGGAAPDTQYF. The full variable domain, completed using reference TRBV19 and TRBJ2-3, is DGGITQSPKYLFRKEGQNVTLSCEQNLNHDAMYWYRQDPGQGLRLIYYSQIVNDFQKGDIAEGYSVSREKKESFPLTVTSAQKNPTAFYLCASSIIGGAAPDTQYFGPGTRLTVL.

This clonotype was detected many times. V usage is TRBV7-2 and J usage is TRBJ2-1; 9 bases fit TRBD2. CDR1 and CDR2 (germline): SGHTA, FQGNSA. J gave up 2 bases and V 0 bases, and 11 bases lay outside the gene matches. CDR3 length equals 19 residues. CDR3 nucleotides: TGTGCCAGCAGCTTAGCGGGGGTTCTAGCGGGACGGCCCTACAATGAGCAGTTCTTC. The encoded protein is CASSLAGVLAGRPYNEQFF.

V is TRBV7-3 and J is TRBJ2-1; D possibly uses TRBD1 or TRBD2 (5 bases each). Germline values: CDR1 SGHTA, CDR2 FQGTGA. Trimming removed 5 bases from V and 0 bases from J, with 14 bases in between. The CDR3 sequence is 16 residues long. Written as DNA, the CDR3 is TGTGCCAGCAGCCTAGGATGGGGGAGCTCCTACAATGAGCAGTTCTTC. Protein product: CASSLGWGSSYNEQFF.

There are a few counts of this clonotype. This chain links TRBV6-5 with TRBJ2-6, with D perhaps matching TRBD1 (6 bases). Trimming removed 5 bases from V and 0 bases from J, with 17 bases in between. In germline, CDR1 is MNHEY, CDR2 SVGAGI. The CDR3 runs to 18 residues. The chain's CDR3 is CASSPIPGQSSGANVLTF. The CDR3 DNA follows: TGTGCCAGCAGTCCAATCCCGGGACAAAGCTCTGGGGCCAACGTCCTGACTTTC.

J is TRBJ1-2 and V is TRBV7-9; unclear D gene. Germline V gene data show CDR1 as SEHNR and CDR2 as FQNEAQ (reference sequence). This CDR3 has 15 amino acids. Trimming pared 5 bases from V and 8 bases from J, leaving 21 bases between. This chain's CDR3 is CASSPKSGPASGYTF. In DNA, the CDR3 is TGTGCCAGCAGCCCCAAAAGTGGACCCGCCAGCGGCTACACCTTC.

The gene calls are TRBV28 and TRBJ1-1; D not certain. Trimming stripped 7 bases from V and 7 bases from J, with 13 bases between. This CDR3 has 12 residues. CDR1 and CDR2 (germline): MDHEN, SYDVKM. CDR3 nucleotide sequence: TGTGCCAGCACCCGTGGGAAGGGTGAAGCTTTCTTT. This sequence encodes CASTRGKGEAFF.

This clonotype turned up a few times. CDR3 region: CASSYLAHSYNEQFF. In nucleotides, the CDR3 is TGTGCCAGCAGTTACCTGGCCCATAGCTACAATGAGCAGTTCTTC. The chain uses TRBV6-5 and TRBJ2-1, with D hard to call. Trimming removed 2 bases from V and 3 bases from J, with 11 bases in between. The CDR3 runs to 15 residues. Germline values: CDR1 MNHEY, CDR2 SVGAGI.